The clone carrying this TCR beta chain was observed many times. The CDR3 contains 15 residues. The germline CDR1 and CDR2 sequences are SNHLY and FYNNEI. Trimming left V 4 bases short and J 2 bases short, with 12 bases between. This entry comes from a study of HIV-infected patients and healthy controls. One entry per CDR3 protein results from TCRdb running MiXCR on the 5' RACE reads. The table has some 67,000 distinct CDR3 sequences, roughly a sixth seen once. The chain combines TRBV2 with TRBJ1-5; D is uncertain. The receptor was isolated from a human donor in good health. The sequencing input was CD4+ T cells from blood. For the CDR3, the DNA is TGTGCCAGCAGTGGGGAATCCGTCGGCAATCAGCCCCAGCATTTT. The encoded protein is CASSGESVGNQPQHF.